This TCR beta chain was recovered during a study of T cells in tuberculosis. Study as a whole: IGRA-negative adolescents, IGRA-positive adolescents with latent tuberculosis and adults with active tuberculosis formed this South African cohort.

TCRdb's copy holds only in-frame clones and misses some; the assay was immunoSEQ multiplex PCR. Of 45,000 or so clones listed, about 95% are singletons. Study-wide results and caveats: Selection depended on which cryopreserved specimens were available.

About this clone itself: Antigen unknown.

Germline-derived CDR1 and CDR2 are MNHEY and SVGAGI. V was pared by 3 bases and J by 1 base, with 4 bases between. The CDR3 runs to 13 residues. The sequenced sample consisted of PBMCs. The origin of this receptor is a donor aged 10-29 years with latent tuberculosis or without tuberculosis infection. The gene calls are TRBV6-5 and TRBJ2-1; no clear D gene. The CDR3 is CASSYTSYNEQFF. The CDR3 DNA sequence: TGTGCCAGCAGTTATACTTCCTACAATGAGCAGTTCTTC.